A few counts support the clone carrying this TCR beta chain. 5'RACE, which relied on constant-segment primers, yielded TCR alpha and TCR beta cDNA libraries carrying sample barcodes and UMIs. TCRdb redid the calling of the 5' RACE reads with MiXCR, one entry per CDR3 protein. Here the sample spans 250,000 to 300,000 distinct CDR3 sequences, 8% to 9% being singletons. This sample was taken from a study of T-cell memory formation after mild COVID-19. Background on the study: The two donors had largely donor-specific TCR clusters.

There are 14 residues in the CDR3. After removal of 4 bases from V and 4 bases from J, the junction contained 7 bases not matched to a gene. The germline V gene has CDR1 SGHTA and CDR2 FQGNSA. Specimen: PBMCs or a T cell subset sorted from them (not recorded which). The chain carries TRBV7-2 and TRBJ2-7, with 7 bases aligning to TRBD1. The receptor was isolated from a man between 18 and 29 years old who had mild COVID-19 (a few samples of this study predate the infection). Cell type and time point are not known. CDR3 DNA sequence: TGTGCCAGCAGCTCCCCGTCGGACAGGTACGAGCAGTACTTC. It is translated as CASSSPSDRYEQYF.